Described below is a single TCR beta chain sequence and its context. Its specificity is not known. The source of the sample is a study of beta chain features in type 1 diabetes. Overall study findings and caveats: All four CD4+ subsets of Type 1 diabetes patients contained TCRB CDR3s that were moderately but significantly shorter.

Germline-derived CDR1 and CDR2 are SGHAT and FQNNGV. The CDR3 length is 14 residues. The germline V and J ends were trimmed by 4 bases and 5 bases, with 14 bases remaining between them. Expressed TCRB transcripts got sequenced, as all isolated RNA was reverse transcribed. Data came from immunoSEQ multiplex PCR; TCRdb stores just in-frame clones and leaves some out. The data contain hundreds of thousands of clones, roughly 13% of them singletons. Sequencing input: naive CD4+ T cells from blood. This clonotype was sampled from a man younger than 35 with type 1 diabetes. The gene calls are TRBV11-2 and TRBJ1-2; perhaps TRBD1 as D (5 bases). CDR3 bases: TGTGCCAGCAGCTCCCTAGTCGGGGGTTATGGCTACACCTTC. Protein: CASSSLVGGYGYTF.